This T cell receptor (beta chain) was sequenced for a study of OX40 agonist ivuxolimab in advanced cancers. Looking at the study overall: Hepatocellular carcinoma, melanoma, renal cell or head and neck cancer was diagnosed in the dose-escalation patients. Partial responses were recorded for three patients, including one with hepatocellular carcinoma and two with cutaneous melanoma. Cohort: roughly 79% men, mean age approximately 60, aged about 20 to 90.

The germline CDR1 and CDR2 sequences are MRHNA and SNTAGT. V was clipped by 2 bases and J by 3 bases, with 4 bases between them. The CDR3 runs 13 residues. TCRdb keeps only in-frame clones here, not all; method: immunoSEQ multiplex PCR. This repertoire shows some 59,000 clones, around 93% found once; its top ten account for 8% to 9.5%. The material was CD4+ or CD8+ T cells sorted from blood, obtained in a trial of the OX40 agonist ivuxolimab. The receptor was isolated from an adult with an advanced solid tumor such as melanoma, head and neck, liver or kidney cancer. V gene TRBV6-4 combines with J gene TRBJ2-2; D unresolved. The CDR3 DNA reads TGTGCCAGCAGTGACAGGGACACCGGGGAGCTGTTTTTT. Amino acids: CASSDRDTGELFF.